Shown below are 8 T cell receptor beta chains from a single sample sequenced in a study of vaccination effects on CD4 cells after COVID-19. CD4+ T cells specific for antigen were expanded with viral peptide pools by the ViraFEST assay before sequencing. CD4+ T cell isolation took place after 10 days of culture. Participants each got two BNT162b2 or mRNA-1273 vaccine doses. Method: immunoSEQ multiplex PCR; TCRdb's copy keeps in-frame clones and lacks some. This sample has tens of thousands of clones, with roughly three quarters found just once. These receptors are not linked to any known antigen. The sequences come from CD4+ T cells from PBMCs cultured with HCoV-229E spike peptides, collected after COVID-19 vaccination. The receptors shown here come from a human donor who received a COVID-19 vaccine.

The chain couples TRBV5-1 to TRBJ2-3; 12 bases map to TRBD1. CDR1 is SGHRS, CDR2 YFSETQ, per germline. The CDR3 is made up of 16 amino acids. V was pared by 1 base and J by 6 bases, with 6 bases of the junction left unmatched. CDR3 nucleotides: TGCGCCAGCAGCTTGCTAGGGACAGGGGGCATGGATACGCAGTATTTT. It is translated as CASSLLGTGGMDTQYF.

The J gene is TRBJ2-5, the V gene TRBV12-3 or TRBV12-4; D is uncertain. CDR3 size: 13 residues. Trimming shortened V by 8 bases and J by 5 bases, and 15 bases separated the two germline ends. The CDR3 here is CASAITERETQYF. Here the CDR3 DNA reads TGTGCCAGCGCAATCACGGAACGGGAGACCCAGTACTTC.

The table lists this clone with a count of one. The chain links TRBV6-5 to TRBJ1-5, with D possibly being TRBD1 (6 bases). The CDR3 runs to 15 residues. The V gene lost 3 bases and the J gene lost 6 bases, with 15 bases spanning the gap. The germline V gene has CDR1 MNHEY and CDR2 SVGAGI. The CDR3 sequence: CASSYSGDKSQPQHF. The CDR3 nucleotides read TGTGCCAGCAGTTATTCAGGGGATAAGAGTCAGCCCCAGCATTTT.

The CDR3 DNA follows: TGCAGCGTTGGTTATACAGGGTTTAATGAAAAACTGTTTTTT. Its protein is CSVGYTGFNEKLFF. V and J are TRBV29-1 and TRBJ1-4, with D possibly matching TRBD1 (6 bases). The CDR3 totals 14 residues. V was trimmed by 4 bases and J by 4 bases, leaving 13 bases between them. Per germline, CDR1 SQVTM and CDR2 ANQGSEA.

This chain links TRBV6-4 with TRBJ2-3; 8 nucleotides align to TRBD2. Unmatched junction bases numbered 4, after V lost 0 bases and J lost 2 bases. The CDR3 has 16 amino acids. Per the germline V gene, CDR1 is MRHNA and CDR2 is SNTAGT. This chain's CDR3 is CASSDSAGGSTDTQYF. The CDR3 DNA is TGTGCCAGCAGTGACTCGGCGGGGGGTTCCACAGATACGCAGTATTTT.

The CDR3 loop is CAWEGGSGNTIYF. The CDR3 DNA follows: TGTGCCTGGGAGGGGGGATCTGGAAACACCATATATTTT. The chain combines TRBV30 with TRBJ1-3; D may be TRBD1 (6 bases). The CDR3 sequence is 13 residues long. Looked up from germline, CDR1 is GTSNPN and CDR2 is SVGIG (reference sequence). V was pared by 5 bases and J by 1 base, with 9 bases between.

The V and J genes are TRBV6-1 and TRBJ2-7; 9 bases are a match to TRBD2. The CDR3 totals 15 residues. The germline gives CDR1 MNHNS, CDR2 SASEGT. The V gene end was trimmed by 1 base and the J gene end by 1 base; junction bases not matched to a gene: 2. CDR3 protein: CASSEGTSESYEQYF. The CDR3 DNA reads TGTGCCAGCAGTGAAGGGACTAGCGAGTCCTACGAGCAGTACTTC.

The chain combines TRBV11-1 with TRBJ2-5; 7 nucleotides match TRBD2. The V segment lost 5 bases and the J segment 6 bases; nucleotides outside the gene matches: 9. Germline CDR1 is SGHAT and CDR2 is FQDESV (reference sequence). The CDR3 has 14 residues. The CDR3 region has the DNA TGTGCCAGCAGCCCGGCGGGAGCGAAGCAGACCCAGTACTTC. Protein: CASSPAGAKQTQYF.